Below are 8 T cell receptor beta chains sequenced from a single sample in a study of human T cells and chemical hapten exposure (dated by TCRdb to about 2021). The library was made by RACE. Sequencing took place on a NextSeq 500. TCRdb reworked the public reads: Q25 trimming with fastp, MiXCR clone assembly, productive beta chains retained. Rows matching on CDR3 protein sequence are summarized as one entry with the most common DNA and genes. A total of some 360,000 distinct CDR3 sequences appear in this sample, roughly 5% of them only once. Jointly, the top ten make up roughly 2.6% of the sample. The sample's time point label, decoded: pre-sensitization, week 0. The treatment or condition label on this specimen signifies: therapeutic diphenylcyclopropenone sensitization with weekly scalp DPC. The sequenced sample was whole blood, obtained in connection with sensitization to the hapten diphenylcyclopropenone (DPC). These receptor sequences come from a woman in her fifties or sixties with alopecia areata. Some clones in this sample may be carry-over from other donors' samples.

This clonotype was counted many times. V and J are TRBV12-5 and TRBJ2-3; no clear D gene. V was clipped by 4 bases and J by 6 bases, with 8 bases between them. Germline V gene data show CDR1 as LGHNT and CDR2 as FRNRAP. The CDR3 extends over 12 amino acids. The CDR3 region has the DNA TGTGCTAGTGGTTCCCACACTGATACGCAGTATTTT. Translation: CASGSHTDTQYF.

The table lists this clonotype with many counts. The chain links TRBV18 to TRBJ2-7; D gene ambiguous. Trimming pared 0 bases from V and 0 bases from J, leaving 12 bases between. Germline lookup yields CDR1 KGHSH and CDR2 LQKENI. CDR3 size: 16 residues. The CDR3 sequence is CASSPPVVGSSYEQYF. The DNA for the CDR3 is TGTGCCAGCTCACCACCTGTGGTGGGAAGCTCCTACGAGCAGTACTTC.

This clonotype has at least ten counts. This sequence joins TRBV19 and TRBJ2-1; D is undetermined. Germline CDR1 LNHDA, CDR2 SQIVND (reference sequence). The CDR3 sequence is 15 residues long. Trimming stripped 3 bases from V and 0 bases from J, with 9 bases between. The CDR3 coding sequence is TGTGCCAGTAGTATGGTCCGATCCTCCTACAATGAGCAGTTCTTC. Protein: CASSMVRSSYNEQFF.

Only a few counts were recorded for this clonotype. The rearrangement uses TRBV5-1 and TRBJ1-5, with D unclear. Germline V lookup: CDR1 SGHRS, CDR2 YFSETQ. V was shortened by 0 bases and J by 4 bases, with 8 bases between the two germline ends. The CDR3 loop spans 14 amino acids. This chain's CDR3 is CASSLGEVNQPQHF. DNA for the CDR3: TGCGCCAGCAGCTTGGGAGAGGTGAATCAGCCCCAGCATTTT.

This clonotype was seen ten or more times. This rearrangement joins TRBV5-1 to TRBJ2-7; 9 positions match TRBD1. Germline V gene data show CDR1 as SGHRS and CDR2 as YFSETQ. The junction had 7 bases not matched to a gene; V was cut back by 3 bases and J by 6 bases. CDR3 length: 14 amino acids. For the CDR3, the DNA is TGCGCCAGCAGCTGGGGACAGGGTGCCTCCGAGCAGTACTTC. Translation: CASSWGQGASEQYF.

This clonotype was recorded many times. The genes are TRBV20-1 and TRBJ1-3; TRBD1 is a possible D gene (6 bases). V gave up 0 bases and J gave up 0 bases, with 9 bases separating them. Germline assignment: CDR1 DFQATT and CDR2 SNEGSKA (reference sequence). This CDR3 comprises 15 residues. The CDR3 loop is CSARDPRGSGNTIYF. As DNA, the CDR3 is TGCAGTGCTAGAGATCCCAGGGGCTCTGGAAACACCATATATTTT.

This clonotype was counted ten times or more. The chain links TRBV12-3 or TRBV12-4 to TRBJ1-2, with 12 bases that match TRBD1. CDR3 length: 14 residues. After removal of 3 bases from V and 6 bases from J, the junction contained 2 bases not matched to a gene. The CDR3 loop is CASSFGDRGHGYTF. CDR3 nucleotides: TGTGCCAGCAGTTTCGGGGACAGGGGGCATGGCTACACCTTC.

In this sample, this clonotype turned up many times. The chain carries TRBV12-3 or TRBV12-4 and TRBJ1-6; no definite D call. Trimming left V 6 bases short and J 9 bases short, with 9 bases between. The CDR3 contains 12 residues. CDR3 loop: CASSPDSSPLHF. The CDR3 DNA sequence: TGTGCCAGCAGCCCCGATAGTTCACCCCTCCACTTT.